Following are 13 T cell receptor beta chains from one sample sequenced in a study of spatial heterogeneity in lung cancer. MiXCR, run by TCRdb on the 5' RACE reads, gives a single entry per CDR3 protein. The sample contains around 120,000 distinct CDR3 sequences, 12% of which appear only once. Time point reported: blood at routine non-recurrence follow-up after resection. From tumor, nontumor lung or frozen PBMC, whole RNA was taken unsorted for sequencing. Sample: PBMCs, taken at follow-up. Source of these receptors: a male donor with early-stage non-small cell lung cancer.

The table lists this clonotype with many counts. This rearrangement joins TRBV29-1 to TRBJ1-3; 9 bases are a match to TRBD1. The V gene end was trimmed by 8 bases and the J gene end by 4 bases; junction bases not matched to a gene: 9. Germline values: CDR1 SQVTM, CDR2 ANQGSEA. This CDR3 spans 14 amino acids. CDR3 sequence: CSTRTGGPGNTIYF. The CDR3 DNA reads as TGCAGCACCCGAACAGGGGGCCCCGGAAACACCATATATTTT.

The V gene is TRBV4-2, the J gene TRBJ2-7, with TRBD1 as a possible D gene (5 bases). CDR3 length: 13 residues. V was cut by 0 bases and J by 6 bases, with 9 bases left in between. Germline V gene data show CDR1 as LGHNA and CDR2 as YNFKEQ. DNA of the CDR3: TGTGCCAGCAGCCAAGATTGGGGCGCCGAGCAGTACTTC. It codes for CASSQDWGAEQYF.

The chain links TRBV28 to TRBJ1-4; perhaps TRBD1 as D (6 bases). CDR1 and CDR2 from the germline V gene are MDHEN and SYDVKM. The CDR3 is 15 amino acids. The ends were cut back, 4 bases at V and 4 bases at J, with 13 bases in the middle. The CDR3 DNA follows: TGTGCCAGCAGTTCTGGACAGATGATTAATGAAAAACTGTTTTTT. Translated: CASSSGQMINEKLFF.

The chain links TRBV20-1 to TRBJ2-1, with 12 bases fitting TRBD2. Unmatched junction bases numbered 2, after V lost 0 bases and J lost 2 bases. Germline V lookup: CDR1 DFQATT, CDR2 SNEGSKA (reference sequence). The CDR3 length is 16 residues. The CDR3 nucleotides read TGCAGTGCTAGAGATTGGACTAGCGGGACCTACAATGAGCAGTTCTTC. Translating gives CSARDWTSGTYNEQFF.

Many counts were recorded for this clonotype. This chain links TRBV11-3 with TRBJ2-3; 10 bases agree with TRBD2. V gave up 5 bases and J gave up 2 bases; unmatched junction bases: 4. CDR1 SGHNT and CDR2 YENEEA come from the germline V gene. CDR3 size: 15 residues. CDR3: CASSPGLANTDTQYF. The CDR3 DNA follows: TGTGCCAGCAGCCCGGGACTAGCGAACACAGATACGCAGTATTTT. Supplemented by reference TRBV11-3 and TRBJ2-3, the full variable domain reads EAGVVQSPRYKIIEKKQPVAFWCNPISGHNTLYWYLQNLGQGPELLIRYENEEAVDDSQLPKDRFSAERLKGVDSTLKIQPAELGDSAVYLCASSPGLANTDTQYFGPGTRLTVL.

The V call is TRBV7-3, the J call TRBJ2-1; D call uncertain. Trimming cost V 0 bases and J 5 bases, with 8 bases left between them. The CDR3 is 14 residues long. Germline assignment: CDR1 SGHTA and CDR2 FQGTGA. The CDR3 is CASSLTATNNEQFF. DNA for the CDR3: TGTGCCAGCAGCTTAACCGCGACGAACAATGAGCAGTTCTTC.

This clonotype was counted many times. The chain joins TRBV20-1 to TRBJ2-1, with 10 bases that match TRBD2. The germline V gene encodes CDR1 DFQATT and CDR2 SNEGSKA (reference sequence). V lost 0 bases and J lost 7; bases outside the gene matches: 6. The CDR3 extends over 15 amino acids. CDR3 protein: CSARDLLAGVNEQFF. Here the CDR3 DNA reads TGCAGTGCTAGAGATCTCCTAGCGGGGGTGAATGAGCAGTTCTTC.

This clonotype has at least ten counts. The chain employs TRBV12-3 or TRBV12-4 and TRBJ1-5; 9 bases match TRBD1. CDR3 length equals 14 residues. Trimming removed 4 bases from V and 4 bases from J; junction bases left unmatched: 2. The CDR3 region has the DNA TGTGCCAGCAGTTCCGGACAGGGGAATCAGCCCCAGCATTTT. Its translation: CASSSGQGNQPQHF.

The chain recombines TRBV20-1 with TRBJ1-1; maybe TRBD1 (6 bases). V was trimmed by 3 bases and J by 5 bases, leaving 10 bases between them. The CDR3 consists of 12 residues. Germline V gives CDR1 DFQATT, CDR2 SNEGSKA (reference sequence). The DNA of the CDR3 is TGCAGTGCTAGCCCCGACAGGACTGAAGCTTTCTTT. This gives the protein CSASPDRTEAFF.

V and J are TRBV12-3 or TRBV12-4 and TRBJ1-6, with D perhaps TRBD1 (6 bases). The CDR3 runs to 16 residues. Trimming took 2 bases from V and 6 from J, leaving 14 bases between them. The CDR3 loop reads CASSLSGGGSNSPLHF. CDR3 in DNA: TGTGCCAGCAGTTTATCGGGGGGCGGCTCTAATTCACCCCTCCACTTT.

A few counts support this clonotype. The chain employs TRBV10-3 and TRBJ2-4; 7 bases are a match to TRBD2. CDR3 length: 15 amino acids. With V trimmed by 3 bases and J by 1 base, 3 bases remained unmatched. Per the germline V gene, CDR1 is ENHRY and CDR2 is SYGVKD. Here the CDR3 DNA reads TGTGCCATCAGTGATAGCGGGTCGGCCAAAAACATTCAGTACTTC. It translates to CAISDSGSAKNIQYF.

The rearrangement joins TRBV5-1 to TRBJ2-1; D is ambiguous. The CDR3 sequence is 15 residues long. Trimming shortened V by 9 bases and J by 6 bases, and 22 bases separated the two germline ends. Germline V gives CDR1 SGHRS, CDR2 YFSETQ. In nucleotides, the CDR3 is TGCGCCACAGCAGCTTGGAATGGGGATACCAATGAGCAGTTCTTC. Its protein product is CATAAWNGDTNEQFF.

In the case of this clonotype: This may arise from a read error, as a much more abundant clone is one base away. The CDR3 carries no conserved terminal phenylalanine or tryptophan, so it likely arises from a read error. This chain joins TRBV5-1 and TRBJ2-1, with a weak D call TRBD1 (6 bases). With 2 bases removed from V and 2 bases from J, the gap between germline ends came to 8 bases. The CDR3 extends over 14 amino acids. Germline V lookup: CDR1 SGHRS, CDR2 YFSETQ. CDR3 protein: CASSLQGTYNEQFS. The CDR3 DNA reads TGCGCCAGCAGCTTACAGGGCACCTACAATGAGCAGTTCTCC.